This TCR beta chain came from a study of blood T cell repertoires in COVID-19 (dated by TCRdb to 2018 to 2021). Regarding the study in general: The collaborator samples originated in the United States, Italy and Spain and spanned the acute and convalescent phases of COVID-19. The repertoires were made available in a free public database intended to serve as a resource for research on the immune response to SARS-CoV-2. Subjects who had been exposed to COVID-19, were actively infected with it, or had recovered from it provided the deeply sampled blood TCRbeta repertoires that made up the dataset. The samples were drawn from the first 160 participants of the ongoing ImmuneRACE study and from 1,254 subjects provided by 6 global collaborators. The sample metadata nearly always contained a de-identified subject ID, COVID-19 status, age in years and sex. The material from the prospective study consisted of cDNA or gDNA derived from T cells, B-cell-depleted T cells, or PBMCs. HLA class I and class II types, where available, came from metadata supplied by the sample provider rather than from assay-based typing. The paper's findings and limits, for the study overall: The amount of clinical and demographic metadata varied by source and participant and was provided uncurated.

The CDR3 spans 13 residues, from the cysteine through the phenylalanine. The kept DNA is CDR3 alone, 39 bases in frame from the first base. Relative to germline, V is 10 bases shorter and J is 2 bases shorter, with 14 bases between their ends. For CDR1 and CDR2, the germline V gene lists SNHLY and FYNNEI. Note on this clone: There is no known antigen for this receptor. No clone much larger than this one lies a single base away; base qualities are absent.

Participants in the prospective study were aged roughly 18 to 95 years, lived in 20 to 25 United States geographic areas, and enrolled through a virtual design. In the prospective study, cohorts were assigned on the basis of participant-reported clinical history obtained from a screening survey and a study questionnaire. Recovered participants in ImmuneRACE Cohort 3 were defined by two consecutive negative NP/OP PCR tests, clearance by a healthcare professional, or resolution of symptoms. Each participant in the prospective study had whole blood, serum and a nasopharyngeal or oropharyngeal swab collected by mobile phlebotomists. Additional blood draws and questionnaires over an approximately two-month period could optionally be provided by prospective study participants. Prospective study blood samples were shipped either frozen or at room temperature before DNA extraction. The immunoSEQ Assay, a bias-controlled multiplex PCR, was used to amplify TCRbeta CDR3 regions from genomic DNA. In the source study's methods: Within the assay, amplification of reference gene primers was used to estimate how many nucleated cells each sample contained. To quantify the absolute abundance of each unique TCRbeta CDR3 rearrangement, sequence reads were collapsed and filtered. For each sample, productive Simpson clonality was calculated as the square root of Simpson's diversity index across productive rearrangements. The table was pulled from immuneACCESS by TCRdb, which kept in-frame rearrangements only. Such tables lose some clones; where checked, under half of the loss comes from unresolved V genes, and the rest has no known cause. V and J calls and clone size are given by that table; D and trimming were obtained from the DNA. The table for this sample lists more than 350,000 clones; about 87% of them were counted only once. Together, the top ten hold approximately 10% of the sample.

The TCR originated in a woman aged 45-65 years who had recovered from COVID-19. The sequenced material came from PBMCs or T cells enriched from blood (not recorded which). The sequence is built from TRBV2 and TRBJ1-2; D gene: possibly TRBD1, on 5 matching bases. CDR3 region: CATGYQGNYGYTF. The DNA sequence is TGTGCCACAGGGTACCAGGGAAACTATGGCTACACCTTC.